These T cell receptor beta chains were read from a single sample in a study of tumor-infiltrating lymphocytes in oesophageal squamous cell carcinoma. TCRdb recomputed calls from the PCR reads with MiXCR, one row per CDR3 protein. This table has tens of thousands of distinct CDR3 sequences, 38% appearing once. The sequencing sample was made of esophageal tumor tissue. The receptors shown here come from a male donor with esophageal squamous cell carcinoma. Both conserved end residues are part of each CDR3. Each record gives: J gene, clone size, D gene, V gene, CDR3 DNA, CDR3 protein. D genes are given only for firm matches. Clone sizes are given selectively: once, few, many, or a class where the clone is expanded.

J gene: TRBJ2-1
clone size: many
D gene: .
V gene: TRBV5-4
CDR3 DNA: TGTGCCAGCAGCTTGCGAAGATACAATGAGCAGTTCTTC
CDR3 protein: CASSLRRYNEQFF

J gene: TRBJ2-5
clone size: many
D gene: .
V gene: TRBV27
CDR3 DNA: TGTGCCAGCAGTTCAACTCAGGGGGGTTGGGAGACCCAGTACTTC
CDR3 protein: CASSSTQGGWETQYF

J gene: TRBJ2-7
clone size: .
D gene: TRBD1
V gene: TRBV20-1
CDR3 DNA: TGCAGTGCAGGGGGCCGGGCGGCTAGCAGGTCCTACGAGCAGTACTTC
CDR3 protein: CSAGGRAASRSYEQYF

J gene: TRBJ2-3
clone size: many
D gene: .
V gene: TRBV6-1
CDR3 DNA: TGTGCCAGCAGATCTCGGCCGGGAAAAGATACGCAGTATTTT
CDR3 protein: CASRSRPGKDTQYF

J gene: TRBJ2-7
clone size: many
D gene: .
V gene: TRBV10-2
CDR3 DNA: TGCGCCAGCAGTGATCGTCAGGGCGACTACAATGAGCAGTACTTC
CDR3 protein: CASSDRQGDYNEQYF

J gene: TRBJ2-7
clone size: few
D gene: .
V gene: TRBV7-5
CDR3 DNA: .
CDR3 protein: CISVPAAYLAGGHEQYF

J gene: TRBJ2-2
clone size: many
D gene: .
V gene: TRBV11-3
CDR3 DNA: TGTGCCAGCAGCTTACCGAGCAGGTCCGGGGAGCTGTTTTTT
CDR3 protein: CASSLPSRSGELFF

J gene: TRBJ2-3
clone size: few
D gene: .
V gene: TRBV11-2
CDR3 DNA: TGTGCCAGCAGCTCCTGGACGGATACGCAGTATTTT
CDR3 protein: CASSSWTDTQYF

J gene: TRBJ2-3
clone size: many
D gene: .
V gene: TRBV11-1
CDR3 DNA: TGTGCCAGCAGCTTCGGATTCGGGGACACAGATACGCAGTATTTT
CDR3 protein: CASSFGFGDTDTQYF

J gene: TRBJ1-5
clone size: .
D gene: .
V gene: TRBV15
CDR3 DNA: TGTGCCACCAGCAGAGGGGGAAGCAATCAGCCCCAGCATTTT
CDR3 protein: CATSRGGSNQPQHF

J gene: TRBJ2-7
clone size: .
D gene: .
V gene: TRBV11-2
CDR3 DNA: TGTGCCAGCAGCTTAAAAGGGGCAGGCCCATACGAGCAGTACTTC
CDR3 protein: CASSLKGAGPYEQYF

J gene: TRBJ2-1
clone size: .
D gene: TRBD2
V gene: TRBV3-1
CDR3 DNA: TGTGCCAGCAGCCCTAGCGGGGGGGCTGGGGTGCAGTTCTTC
CDR3 protein: CASSPSGGAGVQFF

J gene: TRBJ2-3
clone size: .
D gene: TRBD1
V gene: TRBV7-2
CDR3 DNA: TGTGCCAGCAGTAACGCCCGCCTAGCTGGGACAGCTAGCACAGATACGCAGTATTTT
CDR3 protein: CASSNARLAGTASTDTQYF

J gene: TRBJ2-1
clone size: .
D gene: TRBD2
V gene: TRBV3-1
CDR3 DNA: TGTGCCAGCAGCCAAAGTGAAGTAGTCGGGACTAGCGCATACAATGAGCAGTTCTTC
CDR3 protein: CASSQSEVVGTSAYNEQFF

J gene: TRBJ2-1
clone size: many
D gene: .
V gene: TRBV7-3
CDR3 DNA: TGTGCCAGCAGTCCTCGCGAGGCGGAAGGCGATGAGCAGTTCTTC
CDR3 protein: CASSPREAEGDEQFF

J gene: TRBJ2-7
clone size: medium-sized
D gene: .
V gene: TRBV6-1
CDR3 DNA: TGTGCCAGCAGTTCGACAACCCCAGTGGACGAGCAGTACTTC
CDR3 protein: CASSSTTPVDEQYF

J gene: TRBJ1-2
clone size: .
D gene: .
V gene: TRBV6-1
CDR3 DNA: TGTGCCAGCAGTGAAGGACCGGGACGGAACTATGGCTACACCTTC
CDR3 protein: CASSEGPGRNYGYTF

J gene: TRBJ1-1
clone size: once
D gene: .
V gene: TRBV6-5
CDR3 DNA: TGTGCCAGCAGTTACAGACGGCAGTCGAACACTGAAGCTTTCTTT
CDR3 protein: CASSYRRQSNTEAFF

J gene: TRBJ2-3
clone size: medium-sized
D gene: TRBD2
V gene: TRBV7-3
CDR3 DNA: TGTGCCAGCAGCATATCCGGGACTAAAGCAGATACGCAGTATTTT
CDR3 protein: CASSISGTKADTQYF

J gene: TRBJ2-1
clone size: once
D gene: TRBD1
V gene: TRBV6-6
CDR3 DNA: TGTGCCAGCAGGTCGGGGACAGGGTATCGTGAGCAGTTCTTC
CDR3 protein: CASRSGTGYREQFF

J gene: TRBJ1-1
clone size: many
D gene: .
V gene: TRBV4-1
CDR3 DNA: TGCGCCAGCAGCCCGGGACTTTCGGACACTGAAGCTTTCTTT
CDR3 protein: CASSPGLSDTEAFF

J gene: TRBJ1-1
clone size: .
D gene: .
V gene: TRBV11-3
CDR3 DNA: TGTGCCAGCAGGTACTGGTGGCAGGCCGGAACTGAAGCTTTCTTT
CDR3 protein: CASRYWWQAGTEAFF

J gene: TRBJ2-5
clone size: many
D gene: .
V gene: TRBV5-1
CDR3 DNA: TGCGCCAGCAGTGAAGGTCCCCAGGGTAAAGAGACCCAGTACTTC
CDR3 protein: CASSEGPQGKETQYF

J gene: TRBJ2-2
clone size: .
D gene: TRBD1
V gene: TRBV19
CDR3 DNA: TGTGCCAGTAGTAGGGACAGGGCTGCCGGGGAGCTGTTTTTT
CDR3 protein: CASSRDRAAGELFF

J gene: TRBJ2-7
clone size: .
D gene: .
V gene: TRBV10-1
CDR3 DNA: TGCGCCAGCAGGGACCAAGGGACGGACTCGGGCGGGCAGTACTTC
CDR3 protein: CASRDQGTDSGGQYF

J gene: TRBJ2-5
clone size: few
D gene: TRBD1
V gene: TRBV4-1
CDR3 DNA: TGCGCCAGCAGCCAAGACCACGACAGGGTGAGGGAGCAGTACTTC
CDR3 protein: CASSQDHDRVREQYF

J gene: TRBJ2-7
clone size: many
D gene: .
V gene: TRBV12-3/TRBV12-4
CDR3 DNA: TGTGCCAGCAGTTTAGCTGGGGGCAGGGGCCTAAATTCACCCCTCCACTTC
CDR3 protein: CASSLAGGRGLNSPLHF

J gene: TRBJ2-7
clone size: .
D gene: TRBD2
V gene: TRBV7-6
CDR3 DNA: TGTGCTAGCCCACCCCAGGGACTAGCGGGAGGGGGGTACGAGCAGTACTTC
CDR3 protein: CASPPQGLAGGGYEQYF